This TCR beta chain stems from a study of cytomegalovirus exposure and HLA in healthy donors. Study observations and caveats: The authors listed roughly 150 TCR beta chains as cytomegalovirus-associated.

Comment on this clone: No antigen is known for it.

Researchers ran the PCR with 60 Vbeta and 13 Jbeta primers. Method: immunoSEQ multiplex PCR; TCRdb's copy keeps in-frame clones and lacks some. Its clone listing holds some 120,000 clones. What was sequenced was PBMCs. The TCR sequence derives from a man in his forties in good health and CMV-seronegative.

CDR3 amino acids: CASSPIRQGALAKNIQYF. The CDR3 nucleotides read TGTGCCAGCTCACCCATTAGACAGGGGGCCCTGGCCAAAAACATTCAGTACTTC. The V call is TRBV18, the J call TRBJ2-4; TRBD1 matches at 10 bases. Germline V CDR1 and CDR2: KGHSH, LQKENI. The CDR3 covers 18 residues. After removal of 3 bases from V and 1 base from J, the junction contained 9 bases not matched to a gene. Using reference TRBV18 and TRBJ2-4 for the parts outside the CDR3, the full variable domain is NAGVMQNPRHLVRRRGQEARLRCSPMKGHSHVYWYRQLPEEGLKFMVYLQKENIIDESGMPKERFSAEFPKEGPSILRIQQVVRGDSAAYFCASSPIRQGALAKNIQYFGAGTRLSVL.